This T cell receptor (beta chain) was recovered during a study of response to subunit inactivated influenza vaccine. Worth noting for this clonotype: A junction end diverges from the germline sequence, so it may reflect a read error.

The CDR3 runs to 15 residues. Per the germline V gene, CDR1 is ENHRY and CDR2 is SYGVKD. TCRdb analysed the RT-PCR reads with MiXCR anew, one entry per CDR3 protein. The table has 530,000 or so distinct CDR3 sequences, 12% seen once; the top ten hold approximately 10%. Source: PBMCs from blood, taken on the day of vaccination. This chain links TRBV10-3 with TRBJ2-1; tentatively, D is TRBD1 (8 bases). This sequence was found in a man aged 45-65 years who received an inactivated influenza vaccine. The CDR3 DNA reads TGTGCCATCAGTGTTTTGGACAGGGAGGGCAATGAGCAGCTCTTC. Residues: CAISVLDREGNEQLF.